This record looks at one T cell receptor beta chain sequence and its context. No antigen is known for it. Per the germline V gene, CDR1 is SQVTM and CDR2 is ANQGSEA. V was shortened by 3 bases and J by 0 bases, with 19 bases between the two germline ends. The CDR3 runs to 17 residues. The sample belongs to a study of shared clonotypes between healthy human individuals. Regarding the study as a whole: Specimens sampled were limited to blood, with tissue repertoires likely differing. Against clonotypes common to all four donors, non-shared ones had lower generation probabilities.

The protocol was immunoSEQ multiplex PCR, while the TCRdb copy is restricted to in-frame clones and leaves out a portion. The table lists some 1.4 million clones, roughly 96% of them singletons. The sequence was obtained from a man aged 25-40 years in good health. The sequenced material came from naive CD4+ T cells sorted from blood. The subset: CD45RA+ positively selected. The gene calls are TRBV29-1 and TRBJ2-3; the D gene is possibly TRBD2 (6 bases). CDR3 sequence (DNA): TGCAGCGTTGATACGGCGGGATTAACCACTAGCACAGATACGCAGTATTTT. Protein sequence: CSVDTAGLTTSTDTQYF.